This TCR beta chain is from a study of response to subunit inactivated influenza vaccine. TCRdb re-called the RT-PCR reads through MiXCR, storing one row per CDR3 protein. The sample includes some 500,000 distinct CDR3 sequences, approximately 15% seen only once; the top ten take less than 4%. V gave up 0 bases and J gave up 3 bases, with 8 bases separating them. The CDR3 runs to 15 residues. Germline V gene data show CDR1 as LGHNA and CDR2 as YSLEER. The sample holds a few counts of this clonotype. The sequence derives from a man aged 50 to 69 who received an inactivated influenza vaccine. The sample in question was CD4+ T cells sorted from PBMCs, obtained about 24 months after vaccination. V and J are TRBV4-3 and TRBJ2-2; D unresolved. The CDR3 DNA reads TGCGCCAGCAGCCAAGAGGTTAGGGACACCGGGGAGCTGTTTTTT. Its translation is CASSQEVRDTGELFF.